The sequence of this T cell receptor beta chain was determined in a study of T-cell memory formation after mild COVID-19. Study conclusions and caveats: SARS-CoV-2 specificity of second-wave clones peaking day 37 was unconfirmed. The study detected some responding clones in pre-infection memory, suggesting cross-reactive memory joined.

5'RACE with constant-segment primers yielded barcoded, UMI-tagged TCR alpha and TCR beta cDNA libraries. TCRdb redid the calling of the 5' RACE reads with MiXCR, one entry per CDR3 protein. Of tens of thousands of distinct CDR3 sequences listed, 9% to 15% are singletons. This clonotype came up a few times. Its specificity is not known. CDR1 LNHNV and CDR2 YYDKDF come from the germline V gene (reference sequence). There are 13 residues in the CDR3. Trimming took off 6 bases at V and 1 base at J, with 6 bases between the two ends. What was sequenced was PBMCs or a T cell subset sorted from them (not recorded which). The origin of this receptor is a man in his late teens or twenties who had mild COVID-19 (a few samples of this study predate the infection). Cell type and time point are not known. The chain couples TRBV15 to TRBJ2-2; no clear D gene. The CDR3 coding sequence is TGTGCCACCAGAGACTTGAACACCGGGGAGCTGTTTTTT. Translation: CATRDLNTGELFF.